The present T cell receptor beta chain was sequenced within a study of blood T cell repertoires in COVID-19. About the research overall: Italy, Spain and the United States were the sources of the convalescent and acute COVID-19 samples. The cDNA or gDNA used as material had been derived from T cells, B-cell-depleted T cells, or PBMCs.

The CDR3 covers 16 residues. Germline lookup yields CDR1 MNHEY and CDR2 SMNVEV (reference sequence). Deletions cut 7 bases from V and 9 bases from J, with 24 bases between. Original processing methods: Amplifying reference gene primers gave estimates of nucleated cell counts. Generated by immunoSEQ multiplex PCR, the TCRdb table keeps only in-frame clones and is missing some. The V and J calls and clone size are taken from that table; D and trimming were inferred from the DNA. The table shows 70,000 to 90,000 clones, with 78% occurring only once. This receptor was identified in a human donor in a cohort sampled during active COVID-19. Sample: peripheral blood. The chain joins TRBV27 to TRBJ2-2; D not resolved. CDR3 in amino acids: CASTLSGPPTVWELFF. As DNA, the CDR3 is TGTGCCAGCACTCTGAGTGGGCCCCCGACGGTCTGGGAGCTGTTTTTT.